This TCR beta chain came from a study of cytomegalovirus exposure and HLA in healthy donors. Study at large: One earlier analysis, a look at around 170 million T cells, found almost 120 million unique TCR beta sequences. Study-wide findings and caveats: Most CMV-associated TCR beta chains appeared HLA-restricted in a later analysis. Cytomegalovirus-associated TCR beta chains were listed, numbering under 200.

In this sample, this clone turned up a few times. Antigen specificity is unknown. 60 Vbeta and 13 Jbeta primers were used in PCR. Repertoires were generated with immunoSEQ multiplex PCR, while TCRdb's copy carries only in-frame clones and drops some. Of about 200,000 clones in the sample, around 78% are singletons; the top ten hold 13% to 15%. The sample consisted of PBMCs. This receptor was obtained from a woman aged 30 to 39 in good health and CMV-seropositive.

CDR3 residues: CAIKPGTASYEQYF. The CDR3 nucleotides are TGTGCCATCAAGCCCGGGACAGCATCCTACGAGCAGTACTTC. The V gene is TRBV10-3, the J gene TRBJ2-7, with TRBD1 identical over 7 bases. Germline V CDR1 and CDR2: ENHRY, SYGVKD. This CDR3 comprises 14 residues. V dropped 7 bases and J dropped 1; count of bases not matched to a gene: 7.